This passage covers 24 T cell receptor beta chains from one sample sequenced in a study of T cell responses to AZD1222 COVID-19 vaccine. Sequencing was performed with immunoSEQ multiplex PCR; in TCRdb, only in-frame clones are kept and a portion is missing. This sample has fewer than 200,000 clones; 80% to 95% occur once, and the top ten carry roughly 10%. The input for sequencing was peripheral blood, taken on day 0 of AZD1222 vaccination. These receptors were taken from an adult in good health.

The rearrangement joins TRBV5-4 to TRBJ1-1; no clear D gene. The CDR3 is 13 residues long. Germline values: CDR1 SGHNT, CDR2 YYREEE (reference sequence). V was cut by 2 bases and J by 1 base, with 6 bases left in between. The CDR3 loop reads CASSFGKNTEAFF. CDR3 nucleotide sequence: TGTGCCAGCAGCTTTGGTAAGAACACTGAAGCTTTCTTT.

This clone showed up just once. The chain uses TRBV18 and TRBJ1-3; tentative D call: TRBD1 (5 bases). Trimming cost V 2 bases and J 0 bases, with 8 bases left between them. The CDR3 is 15 residues long. CDR1 and CDR2 (germline): KGHSH, LQKENI. DNA of the CDR3: TGTGCCAGCTCACCAGGGGGAGCCTCTGGAAACACCATATATTTT. Residues: CASSPGGASGNTIYF.

This sequence joins TRBV2 and TRBJ2-2; TRBD1 matches 7 bases. This CDR3 is 16 amino acids long. V gave up 4 bases and J gave up 5 bases; unmatched junction bases: 10. CDR1 is SNHLY, CDR2 FYNNEI, per germline. The CDR3 region has the DNA TGTGCCAGCAGTGGGGAACAGGGGATTGGGACCGGGGAGCTGTTTTTT. Its translation is CASSGEQGIGTGELFF.

This sequence joins TRBV10-3 and TRBJ1-2; D is perhaps TRBD1 (5 bases). Germline CDR1 and CDR2: ENHRY and SYGVKD. This CDR3 is built from 12 residues. The V end lost 11 bases, the J end lost 0 bases, and 10 bases lay between the germline ends. The CDR3 nucleotides are TGTGCCGTCGGGACGGCTAACTATGGCTACACCTTC. Its translation is CAVGTANYGYTF.

CDR3 sequence (DNA): TGTGCCAGCAGCTTATGGGGGGATGGCTACACCTTC. Translation gives CASSLWGDGYTF. This chain connects TRBV7-8 to TRBJ1-2, with a possible D match to TRBD1 (5 bases). The CDR3 runs 12 residues. CDR1 and CDR2 from the germline V gene are SGHVS and FQNEAQ. The V end was cut by 2 bases, the J end by 6 bases, with 7 bases between. Full variable domain (rest looked up from reference TRBV7-8 and TRBJ1-2): GAGVSQSPRYKVAKRGQDVALRCDPISGHVSLFWYQQALGQGPEFLTYFQNEAQLDKSGLPSDRFFAERPEGSVSTLKIQRTQQEDSAVYLCASSLWGDGYTFGSGTRLTVV.

The J gene is TRBJ2-7, the V gene TRBV27; tentative D call: TRBD2 (5 bases). Germline values: CDR1 MNHEY, CDR2 SMNVEV (reference sequence). The CDR3 has 17 amino acids. Deletions cut 1 base from V and 3 bases from J, with 19 bases between. The CDR3 reads CASSLYYGGRLNYEQYF. In DNA form, the CDR3 reads TGTGCCAGCAGTTTATATTACGGAGGCAGGCTTAACTACGAGCAGTACTTC.

The gene calls are TRBV18 and TRBJ1-6; D not resolved. This CDR3 has 13 residues. Germline CDR1 reads KGHSH; CDR2 reads LQKENI. The germline V and J ends were trimmed by 5 bases and 14 bases, with 16 bases remaining between them. Here the CDR3 DNA reads TGTGCCAGCTCAGGTAATGCCGGAGACACCCTCCACTTT. The encoded protein is CASSGNAGDTLHF.

The CDR3 nucleotides are TGTGCCAGCAGTCGCAGGGGGGCCGTCATGAACACTGAAGCTTTCTTT. This translates into CASSRRGAVMNTEAFF. The genes are TRBV27 and TRBJ1-1, with 7 positions matching TRBD1. This CDR3 comprises 16 residues. V shed 5 bases, J shed 0 bases, and the junction held 9 bases outside the gene matches. The germline V gene encodes CDR1 MNHEY and CDR2 SMNVEV (reference sequence).

This chain links TRBV28 with TRBJ2-1; D ambiguous. Trimming stripped 5 bases from V and 0 bases from J, with 5 bases between. Germline V gene data show CDR1 as MDHEN and CDR2 as SYDVKM. The CDR3 is made up of 13 amino acids. CDR3 in DNA: TGTGCCAGCAGTCCCGCCTCCTACAATGAGCAGTTCTTC. Its translation: CASSPASYNEQFF.

The chain has TRBV6-2 or TRBV6-3 and TRBJ2-1; D not resolved. The CDR3 has 15 amino acids. Germline CDR1 MNHEY, CDR2 SVGEGT. V lost 6 bases, J lost 7 bases, and 19 bases lay in between. The CDR3 loop reads CASSSESVGKNEQFF. The DNA of the CDR3 is TGTGCCAGCAGCTCAGAAAGCGTGGGTAAGAATGAGCAGTTCTTC.

This sequence joins TRBV10-3 and TRBJ2-7, with 8 bases that match TRBD2. J lost 3 bases, V lost 8 bases, and 3 bases had no gene match. The germline V gene has CDR1 ENHRY and CDR2 SYGVKD. This CDR3 is built from 12 residues. CDR3 in amino acids: CAIGAGGYEQYF. In nucleotides, the CDR3 is TGTGCCATCGGGGCGGGAGGCTACGAGCAGTACTTC.

This chain connects TRBV30 to TRBJ1-2, with a weak D call TRBD1 (5 bases). From germline, CDR1 is GTSNPN and CDR2 SVGIG (reference sequence). This CDR3 contains 15 residues. Trimming shortened V by 2 bases and J by 4 bases, and 17 bases separated the two germline ends. As DNA, the CDR3 is TGTGCCTGGAGTAATAAGGGGCTGGCGGGCTATGGCTACACCTTC. It codes for CAWSNKGLAGYGYTF.

V gene TRBV18 combines with J gene TRBJ1-5, with 9 bases matching TRBD1. This CDR3 region has 16 residues. In germline, CDR1 is KGHSH, CDR2 LQKENI. After removal of 2 bases from V and 3 bases from J, the junction contained 5 bases not matched to a gene. CDR3 coding DNA: TGTGCCAGCTCACCAATGGGACAGGGCGACAATCAGCCCCAGCATTTT. Translated: CASSPMGQGDNQPQHF.

Only one count was recorded for this clone. This sequence joins TRBV19 and TRBJ2-1, with D possibly TRBD2 on 6 matching bases. Trimming took 3 bases from V and 6 from J, leaving 12 bases between them. CDR1 is LNHDA, CDR2 SQIVND, per germline (reference sequence). The CDR3 length is 14 residues. CDR3 in DNA: TGTGCCAGTAGTATGGGACTGGCTGGCAATGAGCAGTTCTTC. This sequence encodes CASSMGLAGNEQFF.

The chain has TRBV11-2 and TRBJ2-3; 8 nucleotides agree with TRBD1. This CDR3 has 12 residues. The V and J ends lost 9 bases and 3 bases, in that order; junction bases with no gene match: 2. The germline V gene has CDR1 SGHAT and CDR2 FQNNGV. The CDR3 coding sequence is TGTGCCAGTAGACAGGGGACAGATACGCAGTATTTT. This gives the protein CASRQGTDTQYF.

The gene calls are TRBV19 and TRBJ2-7; D perhaps matches TRBD1 (6 bases). The CDR3 contains 14 residues. V was clipped by 6 bases and J by 5 bases, with 17 bases between them. Germline assignment: CDR1 LNHDA and CDR2 SQIVND (reference sequence). In nucleotides, the CDR3 is TGTGCCAGTAGCCATGGGGGCTCTGTGAACGAGCAGTACTTC. Translation: CASSHGGSVNEQYF.

For the CDR3, the DNA is TGTGCCAGTAGTAGACAGGACCGAAACACCATATATTTT. Translating it yields CASSRQDRNTIYF. The J gene is TRBJ1-3, the V gene TRBV19; D is possibly TRBD1 (6 bases). Germline CDR1 is LNHDA and CDR2 is SQIVND (reference sequence). The length of the CDR3 is 13 residues. Trimming shortened V by 4 bases and J by 5 bases, and 9 bases separated the two germline ends.

The rearrangement uses TRBV28 and TRBJ1-1; TRBD1 aligns across 8 bases. Germline CDR1 reads MDHEN; CDR2 reads SYDVKM. The CDR3 extends over 17 amino acids. V lost 3 bases, J lost 11 bases, and 20 bases stayed unmatched. The CDR3 here is CASSFNRWDRIEVGAFF. As DNA, the CDR3 is TGTGCCAGCAGTTTTAATCGTTGGGACAGGATTGAAGTGGGTGCTTTCTTT.

The chain is built from TRBV6-5 and TRBJ1-2, with D possibly being TRBD1 (6 bases). CDR1 and CDR2 (germline): MNHEY, SVGAGI. V was pared by 4 bases and J by 7 bases, with 19 bases between. The CDR3 is 15 residues long. The CDR3 is CASSSNAGTTLGYTF. CDR3 DNA sequence: TGTGCCAGCAGTTCAAACGCCGGGACAACGCTTGGCTACACCTTC.

This clone has only a few counts. This chain's CDR3 is CASTLTGDNSPLHF. CDR3 in DNA: TGTGCCAGCACCTTGACAGGAGATAATTCACCCCTCCACTTT. The gene calls are TRBV2 and TRBJ1-6; tentative D call: TRBD1 (6 bases). Germline V lookup: CDR1 SNHLY, CDR2 FYNNEI. V was shortened by 7 bases and J by 5 bases, with 12 bases between the two germline ends. This CDR3 is 14 amino acids long.

The chain combines TRBV7-9 with TRBJ1-4; maybe TRBD1 (5 bases). The ends were cut back, 2 bases at V and 11 bases at J, with 15 bases in the middle. CDR1 SEHNR and CDR2 FQNEAQ come from the germline V gene (reference sequence). The CDR3 contains 14 residues. The CDR3 nucleotides read TGTGCCAGCAGCTTACAAACGGAAGGGGTTAAACTGTTTTTT. Translation: CASSLQTEGVKLFF.

The gene calls are TRBV7-8 and TRBJ2-1; D may be TRBD1 (5 bases). Germline loops: CDR1 SGHVS, CDR2 FQNEAQ. V was shortened by 3 bases and J by 6 bases, with 9 bases between the two germline ends. The CDR3 consists of 13 residues. The CDR3 loop reads CASSFSDSNEQFF. In nucleotides, the CDR3 is TGTGCCAGCAGCTTTTCTGACAGCAATGAGCAGTTCTTC. Together with reference TRBV7-8 and TRBJ2-1, the CDR3 gives the full variable domain: GAGVSQSPRYKVAKRGQDVALRCDPISGHVSLFWYQQALGQGPEFLTYFQNEAQLDKSGLPSDRFFAERPEGSVSTLKIQRTQQEDSAVYLCASSFSDSNEQFFGPGTRLTVL.

The CDR3 DNA follows: TGTGCCAGCAGCCCTGGGACTAGCGGGAGGGAATACGAGCAGTACTTC. Encoded protein: CASSPGTSGREYEQYF. V usage is TRBV11-2 and J usage is TRBJ2-7; 16 bases line up with TRBD2. Germline V gene lookup returns CDR1 SGHAT and CDR2 FQNNGV. The CDR3 has 16 amino acids. After removal of 5 bases from V and 4 bases from J, the junction contained 5 bases not matched to a gene.

The chain is built from TRBV3-1 (or the pseudogene TRBV3-2) and TRBJ2-1; 11 bases fit TRBD2. Germline CDR1 is LGHDT and CDR2 is YNNKEL (reference sequence). There are 15 residues in the CDR3. The V gene end was trimmed by 4 bases and the J gene end by 8 bases; junction bases not matched to a gene: 7. The DNA for the CDR3 is TGTGCCAGCAGCCCCAAGACTAGCGGGGTCCATGAGCAGTTCTTC. It encodes CASSPKTSGVHEQFF.